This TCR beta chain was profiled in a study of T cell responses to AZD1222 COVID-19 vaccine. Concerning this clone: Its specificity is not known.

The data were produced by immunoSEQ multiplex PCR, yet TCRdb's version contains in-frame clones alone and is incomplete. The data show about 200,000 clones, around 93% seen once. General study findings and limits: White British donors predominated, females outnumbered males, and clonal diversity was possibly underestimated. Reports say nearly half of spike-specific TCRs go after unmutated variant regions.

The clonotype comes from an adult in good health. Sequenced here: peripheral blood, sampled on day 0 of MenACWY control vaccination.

DNA for the CDR3: TGTGCCAGCAGTTACGGTCCAAGGGAGCAGTACTTC. Encoded protein: CASSYGPREQYF. The chain uses TRBV6-2 or TRBV6-3 and TRBJ2-7; D call uncertain. Trimming removed 2 bases from V and 7 bases from J, with 9 bases in between. Germline V gene data show CDR1 as MNHEY and CDR2 as SVGEGT. This CDR3 is 12 amino acids long.